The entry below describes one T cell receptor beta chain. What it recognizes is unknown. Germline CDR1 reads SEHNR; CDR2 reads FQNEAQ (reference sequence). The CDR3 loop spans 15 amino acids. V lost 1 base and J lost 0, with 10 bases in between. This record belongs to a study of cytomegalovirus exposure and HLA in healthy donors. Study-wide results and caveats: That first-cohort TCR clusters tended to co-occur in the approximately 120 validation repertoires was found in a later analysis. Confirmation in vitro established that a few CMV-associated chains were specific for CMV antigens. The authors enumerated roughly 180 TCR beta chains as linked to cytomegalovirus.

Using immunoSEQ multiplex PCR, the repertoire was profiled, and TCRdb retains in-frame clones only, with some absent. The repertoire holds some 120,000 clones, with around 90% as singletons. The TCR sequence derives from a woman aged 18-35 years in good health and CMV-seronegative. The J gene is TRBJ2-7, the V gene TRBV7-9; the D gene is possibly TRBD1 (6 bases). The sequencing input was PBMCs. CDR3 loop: CASSLGHRASYEQYF. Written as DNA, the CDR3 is TGTGCCAGCAGCTTAGGGCACAGGGCCTCCTACGAGCAGTACTTC. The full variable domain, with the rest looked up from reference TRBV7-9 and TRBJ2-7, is DTGVSQNPRHKITKRGQNVTFRCDPISEHNRLYWYRQTLGQGPEFLTYFQNEAQLEKSRLLSDRFSAERPKGSFSTLEIQRTEQGDSAMYLCASSLGHRASYEQYFGPGTRLTVT.